The clone carrying this T cell receptor (beta chain) was seen only once. Sequencing used immunoSEQ multiplex PCR; TCRdb keeps in-frame clones, though not all of them. The sample lists 18,000 or so clones; 89% were seen once. The data are from a study of blood T cell repertoires in COVID-19. There are 16 residues in the CDR3. Losses at the gene ends were 3 bases for V and 7 bases for J; bases not matched to a gene: 7. Germline V gene data show CDR1 as MNHEY and CDR2 as SVGAGI. The V gene is TRBV6-5, the J gene TRBJ2-2, with 11 nucleotides matching TRBD2. The sequencing input was peripheral blood. The receptor comes from a man in his 60s with active COVID-19. The CDR3 DNA is TGTGCCAGCAGTTATTTCGGCCTAGCGGGGGGCGGGGAGCTGTTTTTT. Amino acids: CASSYFGLAGGGELFF.